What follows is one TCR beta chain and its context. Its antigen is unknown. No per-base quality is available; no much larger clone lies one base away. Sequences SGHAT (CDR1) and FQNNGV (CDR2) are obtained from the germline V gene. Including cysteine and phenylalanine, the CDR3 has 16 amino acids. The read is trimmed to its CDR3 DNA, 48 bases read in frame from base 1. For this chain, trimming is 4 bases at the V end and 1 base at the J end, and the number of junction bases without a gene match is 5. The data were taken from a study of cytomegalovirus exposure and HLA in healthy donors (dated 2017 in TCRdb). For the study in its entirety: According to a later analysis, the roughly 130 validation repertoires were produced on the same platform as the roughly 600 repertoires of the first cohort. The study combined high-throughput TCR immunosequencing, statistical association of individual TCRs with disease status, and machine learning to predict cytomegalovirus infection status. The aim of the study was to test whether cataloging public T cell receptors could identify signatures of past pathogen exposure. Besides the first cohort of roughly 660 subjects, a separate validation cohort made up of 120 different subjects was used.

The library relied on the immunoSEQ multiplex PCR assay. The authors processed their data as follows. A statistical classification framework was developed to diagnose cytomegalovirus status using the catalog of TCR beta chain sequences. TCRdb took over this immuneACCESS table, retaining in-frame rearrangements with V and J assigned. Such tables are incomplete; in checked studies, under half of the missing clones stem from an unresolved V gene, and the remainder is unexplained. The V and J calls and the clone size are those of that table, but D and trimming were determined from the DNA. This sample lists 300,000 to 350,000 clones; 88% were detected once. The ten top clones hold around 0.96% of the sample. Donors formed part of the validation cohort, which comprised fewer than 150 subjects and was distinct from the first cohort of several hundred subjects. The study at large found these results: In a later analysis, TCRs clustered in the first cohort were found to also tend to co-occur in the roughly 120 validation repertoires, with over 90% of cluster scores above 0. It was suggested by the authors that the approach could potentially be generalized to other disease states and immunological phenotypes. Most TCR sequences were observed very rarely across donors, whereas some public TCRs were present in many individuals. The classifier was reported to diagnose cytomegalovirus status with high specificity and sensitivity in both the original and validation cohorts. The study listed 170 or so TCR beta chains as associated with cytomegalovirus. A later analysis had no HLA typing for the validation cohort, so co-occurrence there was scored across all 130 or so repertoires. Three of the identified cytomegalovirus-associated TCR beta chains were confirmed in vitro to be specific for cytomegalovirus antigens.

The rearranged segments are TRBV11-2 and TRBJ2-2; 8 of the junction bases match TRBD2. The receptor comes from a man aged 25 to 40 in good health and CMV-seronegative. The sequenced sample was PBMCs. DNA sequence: TGTGCCAGCAGCTCACTAGCGGCGGGGAACACCGGGGAGCTGTTTTTT. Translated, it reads CASSSLAAGNTGELFF.